The 29 T cell receptor beta chains reported below all come from one sample, sequenced in a study of blood T cells in healthy people across ages. A second PCR, run for roughly 6 to 11 cycles, used a sample-barcoded 5' primer plus a J-beta primer mix. TCRdb itself ran the 5' RACE reads through MiXCR, one entry per CDR3 protein. The table records 450,000 to 650,000 distinct CDR3 sequences, less than 25% of them present only once. The same sample was also used in a study of T cells of mothers and their children.

The material sequenced was blood. The receptors were sampled from a boy aged 5-17 years in good health.

The chain combines TRBV20-1 with TRBJ2-7; D not certain. Germline V gene data show CDR1 as DFQATT and CDR2 as SNEGSKA (reference sequence). V gave up 2 bases and J gave up 2 bases, with 7 bases separating them. The CDR3 consists of 12 residues. The CDR3 DNA reads TGCAGTGCTAGACACAAACCCTACGAGCAGTACTTC. Its translation is CSARHKPYEQYF.

This clonotype was counted a few times. The chain links TRBV24-1 to TRBJ2-1, with D perhaps matching TRBD1 or TRBD2 (7 bases each). The CDR3 spans 17 residues. Trimming left V 1 base short and J 8 bases short, with 20 bases between. Germline V gene lookup returns CDR1 KGHDR and CDR2 SFDVKD. DNA for the CDR3: TGTGCCACCAGTGATTTAAGCAGGGGGGGGTATCGGGATGAGCAGTTCTTC. The encoded protein is CATSDLSRGGYRDEQFF.

This clonotype was seen more than once but under ten times. This chain connects TRBV7-3 to TRBJ2-5; 7 nucleotides align to TRBD2. Germline trimming cut 5 bases from V and 1 base from J; bases unmatched to any gene: 7. Per germline, CDR1 SGHTA and CDR2 FQGTGA. The CDR3 has 15 residues. In nucleotides, the CDR3 is TGTGCCAGCAGCCGTTCCGGGGGGATCCAAGAGACCCAGTACTTC. Protein product: CASSRSGGIQETQYF.

The gene calls are TRBV20-1 and TRBJ2-1; 11 nucleotides match TRBD2. The CDR3 sequence is 16 residues long. CDR1 and CDR2 from the germline V gene are DFQATT and SNEGSKA (reference sequence). The V and J ends lost 5 bases and 4 bases, in that order; junction bases with no gene match: 10. CDR3 protein: CSADPTGTSGYNEQFF. CDR3 DNA: TGCAGTGCTGACCCAACCGGGACTAGCGGTTACAATGAGCAGTTCTTC.

The table lists this clonotype with many counts. The rearrangement uses TRBV4-1 and TRBJ2-5, with a weak D call TRBD2 (6 bases). CDR3 length equals 14 residues. V lost 0 bases and J lost 5, with 10 bases in between. Germline V gives CDR1 MGHRA, CDR2 YSYEKL. The CDR3 coding sequence is TGCGCCAGCAGCCAAGAACCGGGGGAGGAGACCCAGTACTTC. Translation gives CASSQEPGEETQYF.

This rearrangement joins TRBV3-1 to TRBJ2-5, with D perhaps TRBD2 (6 bases). The J call is doubtful: the DNA matches TRBJ2-7 better. This CDR3 contains 17 residues. CDR1 LGHDT and CDR2 YNNKEL come from the germline V gene (reference sequence). This chain's CDR3 is CASSQEDRASDIYEQYF. CDR3 coding DNA: TGTGCCAGCAGCCAAGAGGATCGGGCTAGCGACATCTACGAGCAGTACTTC.

J is TRBJ2-5 and V is TRBV20-1; 8 nucleotides agree with TRBD1. TRBJ2-7 matches the DNA end more closely, so the J call is doubtful. The CDR3 covers 14 residues. Germline V gene lookup returns CDR1 DFQATT and CDR2 SNEGSKA (reference sequence). CDR3 coding DNA: TGCAGTGCTACCGCCCATGGACAGGGAAACGAGCAGTACTTC. Residues: CSATAHGQGNEQYF.

The chain links TRBV2 to TRBJ2-7; D ambiguous. The CDR3 sequence is 13 residues long. Germline V CDR1 and CDR2: SNHLY, FYNNEI. V was trimmed by 7 bases and J by 3 bases, leaving 13 bases between them. The CDR3 coding sequence is TGTGCCAGCACGCTAGAGGAGTACTACGAGCAGTACTTC. Translation: CASTLEEYYEQYF.

This chain uses TRBV20-1 with TRBJ2-3; D not resolved. Between the trimmed V and J ends, which lost 4 bases and 1 base, there was a span of 9 bases. The CDR3 extends over 13 amino acids. The V gene's germline CDR1 is DFQATT and CDR2 SNEGSKA (reference sequence). CDR3 coding DNA: TGCAGTGCTAATTGGGAAGGCACAGATACGCAGTATTTT. It translates to CSANWEGTDTQYF.

This clonotype occurred a few times. The V call is TRBV4-3, the J call TRBJ2-2, with D unresolved. Trimming left V 0 bases short and J 0 bases short, with 8 bases between. Per the germline V gene, CDR1 is LGHNA and CDR2 is YSLEER. The CDR3 length is 16 residues. CDR3 DNA: TGCGCCAGCAGCCAAGACAGGTTTGCGAACACCGGGGAGCTGTTTTTT. Translated, it gives CASSQDRFANTGELFF.

The table lists this clonotype with a few counts. V usage is TRBV6-1 and J usage is TRBJ2-7; 8 bases fit TRBD1. The CDR3 length is 16 residues. The V and J ends lost 7 bases and 5 bases, in that order; junction bases with no gene match: 16. Germline V gives CDR1 MNHNS, CDR2 SASEGT. The CDR3 region has the DNA TGTGCCAGCACTCTAAGGGCAGGGACAGGCTTTGACGAGCAGTACTTC. It translates to CASTLRAGTGFDEQYF.

A few counts support this clonotype. The chain uses TRBV6-2 or TRBV6-3 and TRBJ2-7; the D gene is possibly TRBD1 (5 bases). Germline CDR1 is MNHEY and CDR2 is SVGEGT. Trimming removed 4 bases at V and 0 bases at J, with 13 bases between. The CDR3 totals 15 residues. CDR3 protein: CASSSFDRRSYEQYF. CDR3 nucleotides: TGTGCCAGCAGTTCCTTCGACAGACGCTCCTACGAGCAGTACTTC.

The rearrangement uses TRBV29-1 and TRBJ1-1; D remains unclear. The CDR3 loop spans 13 amino acids. Germline V gene lookup returns CDR1 SQVTM and CDR2 ANQGSEA. The V end lost 2 bases, the J end lost 7 bases, and 14 bases lay between the germline ends. CDR3 sequence (DNA): TGCAGCGTTGAACCCCCCTTGAAAAGTGAAGCTTTCTTT. Protein: CSVEPPLKSEAFF.

J is TRBJ2-5 and V is TRBV2; D not resolved. The assigned J gene may be wrong: the sequence end matches TRBJ2-1 better. The length of the CDR3 is 10 residues. Germline assignment: CDR1 SNHLY and CDR2 FYNNEI. DNA for the CDR3: TGTGCCAGCAGGGAGCCCGGGCAGTTCTTC. Its protein product is CASREPGQFF.

This clonotype showed up just a few times. The chain links TRBV7-2 to TRBJ1-1, with a tentative D call TRBD1 (5 bases). The CDR3 loop spans 15 amino acids. V gave up 1 base and J gave up 5 bases, with 14 bases separating them. Germline CDR1 reads SGHTA; CDR2 reads FQGNSA. The CDR3 DNA is TGTGCCAGCAGCTTAGATCAGGGTGCAAAAACTGAAGCTTTCTTT. Protein sequence: CASSLDQGAKTEAFF.

This sequence joins TRBV27 and TRBJ2-1, with D unresolved. The J call may not be correct, given that the DNA end is closer to TRBJ2-5. Germline CDR1 and CDR2: MNHEY and SMNVEV (reference sequence). The CDR3 is made up of 12 amino acids. The DNA for the CDR3 is TGTGCCAGCAGTGCGACGGGAGAGACCCAGTACTTC. As protein: CASSATGETQYF.

This clonotype was recorded a few times. The CDR3: CASSRLGGSGEQFF. CDR3 bases: TGCGCCAGCAGCCGCCTAGGAGGTAGCGGAGAGCAGTTCTTC. The rearrangement uses TRBV4-1 and TRBJ2-5; D might be TRBD2 (6 bases). The J call may not be correct, given that the DNA end is closer to TRBJ2-1. CDR3 size: 14 residues. In germline, CDR1 is MGHRA, CDR2 YSYEKL.

This sequence joins TRBV6-1 and TRBJ2-5, with 14 bases that match TRBD2. The DNA end is a closer match to TRBJ2-7, so the J assignment may be wrong. Germline V lookup: CDR1 MNHNS, CDR2 SASEGT. CDR3 length: 15 amino acids. CDR3 DNA sequence: TGTGCCAGCAGGGGGACTAGCGGGAGTCTGTACGAGCAGTACTTC. Its translation: CASRGTSGSLYEQYF.

The table lists this clonotype with many counts. The V gene is TRBV20-1, the J gene TRBJ2-3; TRBD2 aligns across 9 bases. The length of the CDR3 is 18 residues. J lost 2 bases, V lost 5 bases, and 17 bases had no gene match. Per germline, CDR1 DFQATT and CDR2 SNEGSKA (reference sequence). The CDR3 loop reads CSADPLVRLAETTDTQYF. CDR3 DNA: TGCAGTGCTGACCCACTCGTACGACTAGCGGAGACCACAGATACGCAGTATTTT.

This sequence joins TRBV3-1 and TRBJ1-4; TRBD1 agrees at 7 bases. CDR1 and CDR2 (germline): LGHDT, YNNKEL (reference sequence). This CDR3 has 15 residues. Trimming at V came to 1 base and at J to 7 bases, leaving 6 bases not matched to a gene. DNA of the CDR3: TGTGCCAGCAGCCAAGGGGGCCAGGGGGGTGAAAAACTGTTTTTT. Its translation: CASSQGGQGGEKLFF.

This clonotype has a handful of counts. The chain has TRBV7-9 and TRBJ2-3; 12 bases line up with TRBD1. CDR3 length equals 14 residues. J gave up 7 bases and V 5 bases, and 4 bases lay outside the gene matches. The germline V gene encodes CDR1 SEHNR and CDR2 FQNEAQ (reference sequence). The CDR3 loop reads CASSLGQGAYTQYF. CDR3 DNA sequence: TGTGCCAGCAGCCTGGGACAGGGGGCTTATACGCAGTATTTT.

The V gene is TRBV5-1, the J gene TRBJ1-1; TRBD1 agrees at 12 bases. The ends lost 3 bases at V and 6 bases at J; junction bases unmatched: 9. The germline V gene encodes CDR1 SGHRS and CDR2 YFSETQ. The CDR3 covers 16 residues. CDR3 DNA sequence: TGCGCCAGCAGCTCGTTACCGGGACAGGGGGCCGCTGAAGCTTTCTTT. Amino acids: CASSSLPGQGAAEAFF.

The chain is built from TRBV29-1 and TRBJ2-5, with D perhaps assigned TRBD1 or TRBD2 (5 bases each). The J call may be mistaken, given a closer DNA end match to TRBJ2-1. The CDR3 has 15 residues. Germline CDR1 is SQVTM and CDR2 is ANQGSEA. Here the CDR3 reads CSVTGTGISYNEQFF. Here the CDR3 DNA reads TGCAGCGTCACCGGGACGGGGATTTCCTACAATGAGCAGTTCTTC.

Comment on this clonotype: Sequence at one end of the junction differs from germline and may be a read error. The J gene is TRBJ1-1, the V gene TRBV4-3; TRBD1 agrees at 7 bases. From germline, CDR1 is LGHNA and CDR2 YSLEER. This CDR3 region has 15 residues. DNA of the CDR3: TGCGCCGGCAGCCGCAACAGGGGAATAGGGACTGAAGCTTTCTTT. Its protein is CAGSRNRGIGTEAFF.

The chain joins TRBV20-1 to TRBJ1-6; D is unresolved. V was trimmed by 6 bases and J by 0 bases, leaving 18 bases between them. The CDR3 spans 17 residues. Germline V CDR1 and CDR2: DFQATT, SNEGSKA (reference sequence). The CDR3 DNA reads as TGCAGTGCGATAGAGAAGACCAGAAGCTCCTATAATTCACCCCTCCACTTT. Translation gives CSAIEKTRSSYNSPLHF.

V is TRBV3-1 and J is TRBJ2-2; D is unclear. V lost 0 bases to trimming and J lost 4 bases, with 12 bases between them. Germline V CDR1 and CDR2: LGHDT, YNNKEL (reference sequence). The CDR3 covers 16 residues. CDR3 protein: CASSQDGVVLTGELFF. In nucleotides, the CDR3 is TGTGCCAGCAGCCAAGATGGGGTAGTTCTCACCGGGGAGCTGTTTTTT.

This clonotype turned up a few times. The J gene is TRBJ2-1, the V gene TRBV28, with 7 bases aligning to TRBD1. CDR3 length: 13 amino acids. Per germline, CDR1 MDHEN and CDR2 SYDVKM. The V gene end was trimmed by 5 bases and the J gene end by 8 bases; junction bases not matched to a gene: 6. CDR3: CASSIDRVDEQFF. The CDR3 DNA reads TGTGCCAGCAGTATTGACAGGGTCGATGAGCAGTTCTTC.

The chain has TRBV4-3 and TRBJ2-7; 7 positions match TRBD1. Germline V gene data show CDR1 as LGHNA and CDR2 as YSLEER. V was pared by 3 bases and J by 1 base, with 3 bases of the junction left unmatched. The CDR3 runs to 14 residues. The CDR3 bases are TGCGCCAGCAGCCAGACAGGGATGTCCTACGAGCAGTACTTC. Its translation: CASSQTGMSYEQYF.

This clonotype was picked up a small number of times. The chain recombines TRBV2 with TRBJ2-1; 8 bases match TRBD2. CDR3 size: 14 residues. Germline V CDR1 and CDR2: SNHLY, FYNNEI. V lost 6 bases, J lost 4 bases, and 5 bases stayed unmatched. The CDR3 sequence is CASRSGGPYNEQFF. The CDR3 DNA follows: TGTGCCAGCAGGAGCGGGGGACCTTACAATGAGCAGTTCTTC. Combining the CDR3 with reference TRBV2 and TRBJ2-1 gives the whole variable domain EPEVTQTPSHQVTQMGQEVILRCVPISNHLYFYWYRQILGQKVEFLVSFYNNEISEKSEIFDDQFSVERPDGSNFTLKIRSTKLEDSAMYFCASRSGGPYNEQFFGPGTRLTVL.